A single sample gave rise to the 27 T cell receptor beta chains below, sequenced in a study of CD8 T cells in Susac syndrome. RNA was extracted with the RNeasy kit, and a quantity of about 0.45 to 1 ug was reverse transcribed using random hexamers. TCRdb re-derived calls from the immunoSEQ multiplex PCR reads in MiXCR, one entry per CDR3 protein. The data contain approximately 200,000 distinct CDR3 sequences, around 95% of them singletons. The sample comprised CD4+ T cells from PBMCs. Every receptor here comes from a human donor with multiple sclerosis.

The chain carries TRBV20-1 and TRBJ2-1, with 14 bases identical to TRBD2. Trimming at V came to 5 bases and at J to 0 bases, leaving 3 bases not matched to a gene. The germline gives CDR1 DFQATT, CDR2 SNEGSKA (reference sequence). This CDR3 spans 16 amino acids. The CDR3 nucleotides read TGCAGTGCTTTCGGGACTAGCGGGGGCTCCTACAATGAGCAGTTCTTC. This translates into CSAFGTSGGSYNEQFF.

This clonotype appeared a single time. The chain recombines TRBV7-2 with TRBJ1-1; D is ambiguous. This CDR3 contains 15 residues. CDR1 and CDR2 from the germline V gene are SGHTA and FQGNSA. V shed 6 bases and J shed 3 bases, with 17 bases lying between them. This CDR3 is CASSPPSAGYTEAFF. Here the CDR3 DNA reads TGTGCCAGCAGTCCCCCATCAGCGGGGTACACTGAAGCTTTCTTT. Full variable domain (outside the CDR3, taken from reference TRBV7-2 and TRBJ1-1): GAGVSQSPSNKVTEKGKDVELRCDPISGHTALYWYRQSLGQGLEFLIYFQGNSAPDKSGLPSDRFSAERTGGSVSTLTIQRTQQEDSAVYLCASSPPSAGYTEAFFGQGTRLTVV.

The V call is TRBV7-2, the J call TRBJ2-3; D is unclear. This CDR3 spans 11 amino acids. Deletions cut 6 bases from V and 6 bases from J, with 7 bases between. CDR1 and CDR2 (germline): SGHTA, FQGNSA. In DNA form, the CDR3 reads TGTGCCAGCAGGTCGGCGGATACGCAGTATTTT. It specifies CASRSADTQYF.

V gene TRBV29-1 combines with J gene TRBJ2-3, with 10 bases fitting TRBD2. This CDR3 spans 15 amino acids. Germline V gene data show CDR1 as SQVTM and CDR2 as ANQGSEA. V gave up 0 bases and J gave up 2 bases; unmatched junction bases: 2. This CDR3 is CSVEELAGPTDTQYF. DNA of the CDR3: TGCAGCGTTGAAGAACTAGCGGGGCCCACAGATACGCAGTATTTT.

The chain uses TRBV5-1 and TRBJ2-5; 7 bases are shared with TRBD2. In germline, CDR1 is SGHRS, CDR2 YFSETQ. The CDR3 is made up of 17 amino acids. Losses at the gene ends were 0 bases for V and 3 bases for J; bases not matched to a gene: 11. CDR3 sequence reads: CASSLAAGTAGEETQYF. CDR3 nucleotides: TGCGCCAGCAGCTTGGCTGCGGGGACGGCGGGAGAAGAGACCCAGTACTTC.

The chain uses TRBV7-6 and TRBJ1-5, with TRBD1 matching over 9 bases. This CDR3 comprises 15 residues. V was clipped by 1 base and J by 2 bases; unmatched bases: 0. Germline lookup yields CDR1 SGHVS and CDR2 FNYEAQ. The CDR3 DNA reads TGTGCCAGCAGCTTAGGGGACAGGGGCAATCAGCCCCAGCATTTT. Its translation is CASSLGDRGNQPQHF. The full variable domain, completed using reference TRBV7-6 and TRBJ1-5, is GAGVSQSPRYKVTKRGQDVALRCDPISGHVSLYWYRQALGQGPEFLTYFNYEAQQDKSGLPNDRFSAERPEGSISTLTIQRTEQRDSAMYRCASSLGDRGNQPQHFGDGTRLSIL.

The table lists this clonotype with a count of one. The J gene is TRBJ2-1, the V gene TRBV20-1, with D unclear. CDR1 and CDR2 from the germline V gene are DFQATT and SNEGSKA (reference sequence). The length of the CDR3 is 11 residues. V gave up 0 bases and J gave up 10 bases, with 7 bases separating them. Here the CDR3 DNA reads TGCAGTGCTAGAGAGGTACGGGAGCAGTTCTTC. Protein product: CSAREVREQFF.

The chain combines TRBV7-2 with TRBJ2-1; 12 nucleotides align to TRBD2. CDR1 is SGHTA and CDR2 is FQGNSA in the germline V gene. J was trimmed by 6 bases and V by 5 bases; bases with no gene match: 14. The CDR3 runs to 18 residues. CDR3 bases: TGTGCCAGCAGCCCGCGACCTAGCGGGGGGGTTGGGGGCAATGAGCAGTTCTTC. Amino acids: CASSPRPSGGVGGNEQFF.

The chain employs TRBV3-1 and TRBJ1-1; possibly TRBD1 for D (5 bases). This CDR3 has 14 amino acids. The germline V and J ends were trimmed by 4 bases and 2 bases, with 11 bases remaining between them. In germline, CDR1 is LGHDT, CDR2 YNNKEL (reference sequence). The DNA for the CDR3 is TGTGCCAGCAGCCGTGGGACGGCAAACACTGAAGCTTTCTTT. Its translation: CASSRGTANTEAFF.

The chain has TRBV27 and TRBJ1-5, with no clear D. This CDR3 contains 17 residues. Germline V CDR1 and CDR2: MNHEY, SMNVEV (reference sequence). Trimming took off 2 bases at V and 2 bases at J, with 16 bases between the two ends. CDR3 nucleotides: TGTGCCAGCAGTTTAACTCCGGCGTCGTTAGGCAATCAGCCCCAGCATTTT. Encoded protein: CASSLTPASLGNQPQHF.

V gene TRBV2 combines with J gene TRBJ1-2; weak D call: TRBD1 (6 bases). CDR1 and CDR2 (germline): SNHLY, FYNNEI. The V end lost 4 bases, the J end lost 8 bases, and 14 bases lay between the germline ends. The CDR3 runs 13 residues. In nucleotides, the CDR3 is TGTGCCAGCAGTGCTAACAGGGAACGAGGCTACACCTTC. Translating it yields CASSANRERGYTF.

The chain employs TRBV12-3 or TRBV12-4 and TRBJ1-2, with D uncertain. The V end was cut by 11 bases, the J end by 4 bases, with 17 bases between. The CDR3 extends over 13 amino acids. CDR3 protein: CASGRRVGYGYTF. The CDR3 nucleotides are TGTGCCTCCGGGAGGAGGGTGGGCTATGGCTACACCTTC.

This chain joins TRBV4-3 and TRBJ1-2, with D maybe TRBD1 (6 bases). V was pared by 2 bases and J by 6 bases, with 16 bases between. The length of the CDR3 is 15 residues. Germline V lookup: CDR1 LGHNA, CDR2 YSLEER. In DNA, the CDR3 is TGCGCCAGCAGCCAACCCTCCCGACCAGGGGATGGCTACACCTTC. This gives the protein CASSQPSRPGDGYTF.

The rearrangement joins TRBV30 to TRBJ1-6; D might be TRBD1 (5 bases). Trimming shortened V by 1 base and J by 9 bases, and 19 bases separated the two germline ends. This CDR3 spans 16 amino acids. Germline loops: CDR1 GTSNPN, CDR2 SVGIG (reference sequence). CDR3 nucleotide sequence: TGTGCCTGGAGTGCAACCCCATCGGGTCAGGGTTCACCCCTCCACTTT. Its translation: CAWSATPSGQGSPLHF.

V is TRBV4-3 and J is TRBJ2-7, with D tentatively TRBD1 or TRBD2 (5 bases each). Germline V gene data show CDR1 as LGHNA and CDR2 as YSLEER. Trimming stripped 0 bases from V and 0 bases from J, with 9 bases between. This CDR3 comprises 15 residues. DNA for the CDR3: TGCGCCAGCAGCCAAGATAGGGGACGCTCCTACGAGCAGTACTTC. This gives the protein CASSQDRGRSYEQYF.

This sequence joins TRBV6-6 and TRBJ2-7, with unresolved D. This CDR3 comprises 15 residues. The germline V gene has CDR1 MNHNY and CDR2 SVGAGI (reference sequence). Trimming pared 6 bases from V and 1 base from J, leaving 16 bases between. The CDR3 DNA is TGTGCCAGCAGCCGTGGACCTCGCTCTTCCTACGAGCAGTACTTC. This sequence encodes CASSRGPRSSYEQYF.

This sequence joins TRBV11-3 and TRBJ2-7, with D perhaps TRBD1 (5 bases). CDR3 length equals 13 residues. Deletions cut 4 bases from V and 0 bases from J, with 7 bases between. Germline-derived CDR1 and CDR2 are SGHNT and YENEEA. The chain's CDR3 is CASSSRVSYEQYF. The CDR3 region has the DNA TGTGCCAGCAGCTCCAGGGTCTCCTACGAGCAGTACTTC.

This chain connects TRBV11-1 to TRBJ2-1; 7 bases fit TRBD1. Germline assignment: CDR1 SGHAT and CDR2 FQDESV (reference sequence). Trimming at V came to 3 bases and at J to 11 bases, leaving 4 bases not matched to a gene. This CDR3 contains 12 residues. The CDR3 region is CASSFGTVKQFF. The CDR3 coding sequence is TGTGCCAGCAGCTTCGGGACAGTCAAGCAGTTCTTC.

The chain is built from TRBV3-1 and TRBJ1-2; possible D gene TRBD1, 6 bases. Between the trimmed V and J ends, which lost 0 bases and 4 bases, there was a span of 6 bases. The length of the CDR3 is 13 residues. The V gene's germline CDR1 is LGHDT and CDR2 YNNKEL (reference sequence). This chain's CDR3 is CASSQEDSYGYTF. CDR3 sequence (DNA): TGTGCCAGCAGCCAAGAGGACAGCTATGGCTACACCTTC.

The sample holds one count of this clonotype. The chain is built from TRBV28 and TRBJ1-2, with no clear D. Germline assignment: CDR1 MDHEN and CDR2 SYDVKM. The CDR3 has 14 residues. V shed 3 bases and J shed 8 bases, with 16 bases lying between them. CDR3 nucleotides: TGTGCCAGCAGTTTCGGAACTCCCCTGAGAGGCTACACCTTC. This gives the protein CASSFGTPLRGYTF.

The rearrangement uses TRBV12-3 or TRBV12-4 and TRBJ2-2; 10 nucleotides match TRBD2. The V gene end was trimmed by 1 base and the J gene end by 3 bases; junction bases not matched to a gene: 2. The CDR3 totals 16 residues. The DNA of the CDR3 is TGTGCCAGCAGTTTAGGCCTAGCGGGGGACACCGGGGAGCTGTTTTTT. It yields the protein CASSLGLAGDTGELFF.

This chain links TRBV30 with TRBJ2-7; no reliable D call. Trimming left V 1 base short and J 0 bases short, with 4 bases between. Germline loops: CDR1 GTSNPN, CDR2 SVGIG (reference sequence). The CDR3 covers 12 residues. The CDR3 loop is CAWSETSYEQYF. For the CDR3, the DNA is TGTGCCTGGAGTGAGACCTCCTACGAGCAGTACTTC.

The chain recombines TRBV7-8 with TRBJ2-7; D is possibly TRBD1 or TRBD2 (5 bases each). CDR3 length equals 16 residues. Germline loops: CDR1 SGHVS, CDR2 FQNEAQ. The V end was cut by 2 bases, the J end by 3 bases, with 17 bases between. Here the CDR3 DNA reads TGTGCCAGCAGCTTAAGTTCGGGGCGTCAAAGCTACGAGCAGTACTTC. Translated: CASSLSSGRQSYEQYF. Full variable domain (outside the CDR3, taken from reference TRBV7-8 and TRBJ2-7): GAGVSQSPRYKVAKRGQDVALRCDPISGHVSLFWYQQALGQGPEFLTYFQNEAQLDKSGLPSDRFFAERPEGSVSTLKIQRTQQEDSAVYLCASSLSSGRQSYEQYFGPGTRLTVT.

The V and J genes are TRBV5-4 and TRBJ2-5; 11 bases match TRBD2. Germline V gene sequence: CDR1 SGHNT, CDR2 YYREEE (reference sequence). V lost 0 bases, J lost 5 bases, and 6 bases stayed unmatched. The CDR3 runs to 16 residues. The CDR3 DNA is TGTGCCAGCAGCTTGGTGGTAGCGGGGGGGCGCGAGACCCAGTACTTC. It encodes CASSLVVAGGRETQYF. The whole variable domain, remainder taken from reference TRBV5-4 and TRBJ2-5, is ETGVTQSPTHLIKTRGQQVTLRCSSQSGHNTVSWYQQALGQGPQFIFQYYREEENGRGNFPPRFSGLQFPNYSSELNVNALELDDSALYLCASSLVVAGGRETQYFGPGTRLLVL.

This chain links TRBV28 with TRBJ1-5, with D unclear. CDR3 size: 11 residues. Germline loops: CDR1 MDHEN, CDR2 SYDVKM. Trimming removed 6 bases from V and 8 bases from J, with 8 bases in between. The CDR3 DNA reads TGTGCCAGCAGCCCTGGAGAGCCCCAGCATTTT. It codes for CASSPGEPQHF.

The chain recombines TRBV29-1 with TRBJ2-7, with 9 positions matching TRBD1. V shed 6 bases, J shed 2 bases, and the junction held 2 bases outside the gene matches. This CDR3 comprises 12 residues. Germline lookup yields CDR1 SQVTM and CDR2 ANQGSEA. CDR3 DNA sequence: TGCAGCGTGGGACAGGGAACCTACGAGCAGTACTTC. Its translation is CSVGQGTYEQYF.

The J gene is TRBJ2-3, the V gene TRBV3-1, with no clear D. V lost 1 base and J 7 bases, leaving 9 bases between the germline ends. Germline V gene lookup returns CDR1 LGHDT and CDR2 YNNKEL (reference sequence). CDR3 length: 13 amino acids. CDR3 in DNA: TGTGCCAGCAGCCAAGTCGGTGGGAATACGCAGTATTTT. This codes for CASSQVGGNTQYF.